A selection of T cell receptor beta chains follows, all from one sample in a study of T cell responses to AZD1222 COVID-19 vaccine. Here immunoSEQ multiplex PCR was the method, and the copy in TCRdb shows in-frame clones only, minus some. The table shows more than 110,000 clones, with roughly 90% occurring only once. This material consisted of peripheral blood, taken 28 days after the second AZD1222 dose. The origin of the receptors is an adult who received the AZD1222 COVID-19 vaccine. Each CDR3 is given with its conserved first and last residue. D genes are given only for firm matches. Only some rows state a clone size, as once, few, many or a class for expanded clones.

D gene,clone size,J gene,V gene,CDR3 DNA,CDR3 protein
TRBD1,-,TRBJ1-2,TRBV18,TGTGCCAGCTCACCAGGACAGGGACCGAACTATGGCTACACCTTC,CASSPGQGPNYGYTF
-,few,TRBJ2-7,TRBV7-9,TGTGCCAGCAGTTTTGACCCTACCCGGGCCGCCTACGAGCAGTACTTC,CASSFDPTRAAYEQYF
TRBD1,-,TRBJ1-4,TRBV30,TGTGCCTGGAGTCAAACAGGGGGGAATGAAAAACTGTTTTTT,CAWSQTGGNEKLFF
-,-,TRBJ2-5,TRBV28,TGTGCCAGCAGAACAGGGTTGGAGGAGACCCAGTACTTC,CASRTGLEETQYF
TRBD1,-,TRBJ2-1,TRBV11-3,TGTGCCAGCAGCTTAGAACAGGGGCCGTACAATGAGCAGTTCTTC,CASSLEQGPYNEQFF
-,-,TRBJ1-1,TRBV5-4,TGTGCCAGCAGCTGGAGGAGGACAGAGAACACTGAAGCTTTCTTT,CASSWRRTENTEAFF
-,-,TRBJ2-2,TRBV24-1,TGTGCCACCAGTGATGCTCCTAGGGGCGCCGGGGAGCTGTTTTTT,CATSDAPRGAGELFF
TRBD2,-,TRBJ2-7,TRBV5-4,TGTGCCAGCAGCTTTCTAGCGGGGCCCTACGAGCAGTACTTC,CASSFLAGPYEQYF
TRBD2,-,TRBJ2-7,TRBV30,TGTGCCTGGAGCCGACTAGCGATTACCTACGAGCAGTACTTC,CAWSRLAITYEQYF
-,-,TRBJ1-2,TRBV5-1,TGCGCCAGCAGCTTGGCACTCCCGGCTAGTTACTATGGCTACACCTTC,CASSLALPASYYGYTF